This entry describes one T cell receptor (beta chain). What it recognizes is unknown. Trimming took 4 bases from V and 2 from J, leaving 19 bases between them. CDR3 size: 17 residues. Germline assignment: CDR1 SGHVS and CDR2 FQNEAQ. Produced via immunoSEQ multiplex PCR; TCRdb's table is partial and in-frame only. The sample includes roughly 39,000 clones, roughly 74% of them seen just once. The sample is drawn from a study of a mutant IDH1 vaccine in newly diagnosed glioma. This sample's time point: week 5, during vaccination. The investigators gave 300 ug of mutant IDH1 20-mer peptide in each vaccine dose, together with topical imiquimod.

The chain joins TRBV7-8 to TRBJ2-3; D possibly corresponds to TRBD2 (6 bases). The material sequenced was PBMCs, taken from a glioma patient whose treatment included an IDH1 peptide vaccine. The origin of this receptor is a man aged 40-49 years with glioma. This chain's CDR3 is CASSSIPGLRNTDTQYF. In DNA form, the CDR3 reads TGTGCCAGCAGCTCGATTCCGGGACTTAGAAACACAGATACGCAGTATTTT. The whole variable domain, remainder taken from reference TRBV7-8 and TRBJ2-3, is GAGVSQSPRYKVAKRGQDVALRCDPISGHVSLFWYQQALGQGPEFLTYFQNEAQLDKSGLPSDRFFAERPEGSVSTLKIQRTQQEDSAVYLCASSSIPGLRNTDTQYFGPGTRLTVL.